This TCR beta chain was recorded in a study of blood T cell repertoires in COVID-19. Turning to the study itself: The United States, Italy and Spain were the sources of the acute and convalescent COVID-19 samples. The cDNA or gDNA used as material had been derived from T cells, B-cell-depleted T cells, or PBMCs.

Germline V lookup: CDR1 MGHRA, CDR2 YSYEKL. The length of the CDR3 is 18 residues. Trimming left V 0 bases short and J 0 bases short, with 15 bases between. In the study's own analysis: By means of reference gene primer amplification, nucleated cell counts were estimated. Profiling relied on immunoSEQ multiplex PCR, and the TCRdb table lists in-frame clones only, not all of them. The V and J calls and the clone size are those of that table, but D and trimming were determined from the DNA. This table has 200,000 to 250,000 clones, approximately 82% appearing once. The V gene is TRBV4-1, the J gene TRBJ1-5; the D is unclear. The sequence was obtained from a woman between 40 and 50 years old with acute or convalescent COVID-19. The sequenced sample was peripheral blood. CDR3: CASSQDLAGRHSNQPQHF. DNA for the CDR3: TGCGCCAGCAGCCAAGATTTGGCGGGCAGACATAGCAATCAGCCCCAGCATTTT.